This T cell receptor beta chain was identified in a study of shared clonotypes between healthy human individuals. Study-level points and caveats: An expected dependence of interdonor clonotype sharing on sequencing depth was noted. Donors were few, which limited the genetic and exposure-history diversity represented.

Trimming shortened V by 4 bases and J by 9 bases, and 8 bases separated the two germline ends. The V gene's germline CDR1 is MDHEN and CDR2 SYDVKM. The CDR3 is made up of 11 amino acids. Original data processing: ImmunoSEQ junction-only sequences lacked quality scores, so their filtering differed. The table came from immunoSEQ multiplex PCR; TCRdb's copy has only in-frame clones and leaves some out. That table is the source of V, J and clone size, and D and trimming were worked out from the DNA. The sample consists of 470,000 or so clones, roughly 80% of them appearing once. A word on this clone: Its antigen is undetermined. This CDR3 is also generated by other DNA sequences in the sample.

Sequencing was carried out using PBMCs. V is TRBV28 and J is TRBJ2-3; no clear D gene. The receptor was isolated from a woman in her forties in good health. Some clones in this sample may be carry-over from other donors' samples. CDR3 DNA: TGTGCCAGCAGTTCCGCGCTCACGCAGTATTTT. Protein product: CASSSALTQYF.